A single T cell receptor beta chain is shown here with its context. This clonotype was detected only a few times. The specificity of this receptor is unknown. Base qualities are missing; no much larger clone stands one base away. This sample is drawn from a study of response to subunit inactivated influenza vaccine listed by TCRdb under 2018. The study in broad terms: Deep quantitative profiling of the T cell receptor repertoire was used in the study to follow responses to a trivalent subunit inactivated influenza vaccine.

Overall study results and their limits: According to the authors, only a limited number of new T cells may be recruited by each seasonal influenza vaccination.

Receptor libraries were prepared by RT-PCR. The sequencer listed for this sample is Illumina HiSeq 2500. In-frame beta chains were kept once TCRdb had trimmed the public reads at Q25 with fastp and called clones with MiXCR. Every entry covers one CDR3 protein and lists the most common genes and DNA from its rows. The sample table contains just under 550,000 distinct CDR3 sequences; only one count was recorded for approximately 22% of them. The ten largest make up approximately 3% of the sample. The trim is 0 bases for V and 9 bases for J, with a gap of 9 bases between the germline ends. The CDR3 measures 13 amino acids from cysteine to phenylalanine. The only DNA kept is the CDR3, 39 bases in frame from the first base. In the germline V gene, CDR1 corresponds to SGHAT and CDR2 to FQNNGV. This same sample was also part of a study on T cells expressing NK-cell markers. As noted in the second study: The TCR beta cDNA libraries were made using 5'RACE template switching, a step that added both a universal primer site and unique molecular identifiers. Seven to nine donors provided sorted CD3+CD56+NKG2C+, CD3+CD56+NKG2C- and CD3+CD56-NKG2C+ T-cell subsets, whose TCR beta-chain repertoires were profiled. Of the eight sequenced donors, seven were found to be HCMV-seropositive and one was found to be HCMV-seronegative. To restrict sorting to alphabetaTCR-expressing T cells, an anti-gammadeltaTCR antibody was added in several experiments. In six donors, the dominant CD3+CD56+NKG2C+ clonotypes were found to rank among the top 10 CD8+ clonotypes and to make up 1.0-7.0% of CD8+ T cells. Those dominant clonotypes were again the most abundant among CD3+CD56-NKG2C+ cells in a handful of donors, at about 28.3-60.1%. Whether the expanded NKG2C-expressing T cell clones were specific for HCMV antigens remained unclear. Randomly selected healthy volunteers, three men and five women, were used as the eight sequenced donors. A commercial ELISA kit detecting HCMV-specific IgG in serum was used to determine HCMV serostatus. Peripheral blood mononuclear cells were isolated from blood by Ficoll density gradient centrifugation. Magnetic immunoseparation with Miltenyi isolation kits was used to isolate CD4+ and CD8+ T cells from PBMC. Priming for cDNA synthesis came from the TCR beta constant segment, and two successive PCR amplification steps followed. Libraries were sequenced as 2 x 150 bp reads on Illumina HiSeq 2000/2500, MiSeq or NextSeq. MIGEC handled demultiplexing of the reads and grouping by UMI, while MiTCR was used to assemble and quantify clonotypes. To exclude erroneous sequences, only TCR cDNA sequences supported by at least two reads were retained. The tcR package was used for downstream repertoire analysis, and clonotypes were matched between fractions using CDR3 nucleotide sequence together with V segment. VDJmatch was used to annotate antigen specificity against VDJdb, with one amino acid substitution allowed in CDR3.

The sequenced sample was CD4+ T cells sorted from PBMCs, obtained approximately 13 days after vaccination. The V and J genes are TRBV11-2 and TRBJ2-1; TRBD2 is a possible D gene, resting on 6 matching bases. This TCR derives from a man aged 45-60 years who received an inactivated influenza vaccine. Donor details come from another sample of the same person, matched by shared clones. The CDR3 here reads CASSLEPAGEQFF. The bases are TGTGCCAGCAGCTTAGAGCCAGCGGGTGAGCAGTTCTTC.